The T cell receptor beta chain under discussion was sequenced for a study of PD-1 blockade in classical Hodgkin lymphoma. Study-wide points: Researchers reported that CD4+ TCR diversity, though not CD8+, rose significantly by C4D1.

In the case of this clone: The target antigen is unknown.

Each patient's relapse followed autologous stem cell transplantation, and brentuximab vedotin exposure varied. Measured with immunoSEQ multiplex PCR; TCRdb has only the in-frame clones, and not every one. Here the sample spans over 25,000 clones, approximately 84% being singletons. Sequencing used peripheral blood mononuclear cells (PBMCs), obtained at baseline. The clonotype comes from a human donor with classical Hodgkin lymphoma.

The CDR3 DNA is TGTGCCAGTAGTCTGGACTTCGTGAACACCGGGGAGCTGTTTTTT. Protein product: CASSLDFVNTGELFF. The gene calls are TRBV19 and TRBJ2-2; the D gene is possibly TRBD2 (5 bases). The CDR3 spans 15 residues. V was clipped by 5 bases and J by 1 base, with 11 bases between them. Germline CDR1 reads LNHDA; CDR2 reads SQIVND (reference sequence). Drawing the rest from reference TRBV19 and TRBJ2-2, the complete variable domain is DGGITQSPKYLFRKEGQNVTLSCEQNLNHDAMYWYRQDPGQGLRLIYYSQIVNDFQKGDIAEGYSVSREKKESFPLTVTSAQKNPTAFYLCASSLDFVNTGELFFGEGSRLTVL.